This is a list of T cell receptor beta chains from one sample in a study of blood T cell repertoires in COVID-19. This table comes from immunoSEQ multiplex PCR, and its TCRdb copy is limited to in-frame clones, with some not included. The table has approximately 470,000 clones, 80% to 90% seen once. The sample consisted of peripheral blood. These receptor sequences come from a human donor in a cohort sampled during active COVID-19. Each CDR3 is given with its conserved first and last residue. Fields, in order: CDR3 length, V gene, clone size, J gene, CDR3 protein. Clone size is given for some rows only: seen once, a few or many times, or a class if the clone is expanded.

CDR3 length: 16
V gene: TRBV7-2
clone size: NA
J gene: TRBJ2-7
CDR3 protein: CASSLAGLSSSYEQYF

CDR3 length: 13
V gene: TRBV7-6
clone size: once
J gene: TRBJ1-1
CDR3 protein: CASSPRSGAEAFF

CDR3 length: 21
V gene: TRBV6-6
clone size: NA
J gene: TRBJ2-5
CDR3 protein: CASSRPGLAGVNGGYQETQYF

CDR3 length: 16
V gene: TRBV28
clone size: NA
J gene: TRBJ1-1
CDR3 protein: CASRPTGGGRDTEAFF

CDR3 length: 16
V gene: TRBV19
clone size: NA
J gene: TRBJ2-3
CDR3 protein: CASSIEQGLSTDTQYF

CDR3 length: 15
V gene: TRBV7-9
clone size: NA
J gene: TRBJ1-4
CDR3 protein: CASSLVGREGEKLFF

CDR3 length: 11
V gene: TRBV30
clone size: NA
J gene: TRBJ1-2
CDR3 protein: CAWSDGGGYTF

CDR3 length: 12
V gene: TRBV30
clone size: NA
J gene: TRBJ1-2
CDR3 protein: CAWSVQGNRYTF

CDR3 length: 14
V gene: TRBV7-2
clone size: NA
J gene: TRBJ2-7
CDR3 protein: CASSLGSGTLEQYF

CDR3 length: 13
V gene: TRBV7-9
clone size: NA
J gene: TRBJ1-1
CDR3 protein: CASALEGTTEAFF

CDR3 length: 15
V gene: TRBV6-5
clone size: NA
J gene: TRBJ2-1
CDR3 protein: CASKVSGSSYNEQFF

CDR3 length: 15
V gene: TRBV5-6
clone size: NA
J gene: TRBJ2-2
CDR3 protein: CASSLDNRNTGELFF

CDR3 length: 12
V gene: TRBV27
clone size: NA
J gene: TRBJ2-1
CDR3 protein: CASSFRGNEQFF

CDR3 length: 16
V gene: TRBV7-8
clone size: NA
J gene: TRBJ1-5
CDR3 protein: CASSLEQPYSNQPQHF

CDR3 length: 12
V gene: TRBV28
clone size: NA
J gene: TRBJ2-7
CDR3 protein: CASSRGFYEQYF

CDR3 length: 15
V gene: TRBV9
clone size: NA
J gene: TRBJ2-1
CDR3 protein: CASSVGGLAVNEQFF

CDR3 length: 13
V gene: TRBV6-5
clone size: NA
J gene: TRBJ1-1
CDR3 protein: CASSSRTAVGAFF

CDR3 length: 17
V gene: TRBV28
clone size: NA
J gene: TRBJ1-5
CDR3 protein: CASSPPTGFVSNQPQHF

CDR3 length: 14
V gene: TRBV5-1
clone size: once
J gene: TRBJ2-2
CDR3 protein: CASSTGQDTGELFF

CDR3 length: 15
V gene: TRBV30
clone size: NA
J gene: TRBJ1-1
CDR3 protein: CAWSRFGQMGTEAFF

CDR3 length: 15
V gene: TRBV6-5
clone size: NA
J gene: TRBJ1-2
CDR3 protein: CASSFEGTANYGYTF

CDR3 length: 16
V gene: TRBV10-3
clone size: NA
J gene: TRBJ1-1
CDR3 protein: CASRPLSSTMNTEAFF

CDR3 length: 13
V gene: TRBV29-1
clone size: NA
J gene: TRBJ2-2
CDR3 protein: CSAGQGASRELFF

CDR3 length: 15
V gene: TRBV10-2
clone size: NA
J gene: TRBJ2-7
CDR3 protein: CASRSGTSGKYEQYF

CDR3 length: 15
V gene: TRBV10-3
clone size: NA
J gene: TRBJ1-3
CDR3 protein: CAAATGNPSGNTIYF

CDR3 length: 15
V gene: TRBV27
clone size: NA
J gene: TRBJ2-7
CDR3 protein: CASSLSGLAGNEQYF

CDR3 length: 14
V gene: TRBV6-5
clone size: NA
J gene: TRBJ2-5
CDR3 protein: CGTKGPLSLGTQYF

CDR3 length: 18
V gene: TRBV5-6
clone size: NA
J gene: TRBJ2-3
CDR3 protein: CASSSRVGRLPSTDTQYF

CDR3 length: 17
V gene: TRBV7-3
clone size: NA
J gene: TRBJ2-2
CDR3 protein: CASSLRRTGANTGELFF

CDR3 length: 13
V gene: TRBV5-6
clone size: once
J gene: TRBJ2-7
CDR3 protein: CASSLGQGGEQYF

CDR3 length: 13
V gene: TRBV28
clone size: NA
J gene: TRBJ1-4
CDR3 protein: CASRAGNNEKLFF

CDR3 length: 13
V gene: TRBV19
clone size: NA
J gene: TRBJ2-2
CDR3 protein: CASSTRGRGELFF

CDR3 length: 17
V gene: TRBV3-1/TRBV3-2
clone size: NA
J gene: TRBJ2-7
CDR3 protein: CASSPSGRGREAYEQYF

CDR3 length: 15
V gene: TRBV5-1
clone size: NA
J gene: TRBJ2-1
CDR3 protein: CASSFGTHDRGEQFF

CDR3 length: 16
V gene: TRBV18
clone size: NA
J gene: TRBJ1-2
CDR3 protein: CASSPSGQGRITGYTF

CDR3 length: 14
V gene: TRBV5-5
clone size: once
J gene: TRBJ1-6
CDR3 protein: CASSFLDRNSPLHF

CDR3 length: 13
V gene: TRBV6-5
clone size: NA
J gene: TRBJ2-1
CDR3 protein: CASSFTSHNEQFF

CDR3 length: 13
V gene: TRBV27
clone size: few
J gene: TRBJ1-2
CDR3 protein: CASSFSQGNGYTF

CDR3 length: 16
V gene: TRBV27
clone size: NA
J gene: TRBJ2-6
CDR3 protein: CASSWGQNSGANVLTF

CDR3 length: 16
V gene: TRBV5-1
clone size: NA
J gene: TRBJ2-1
CDR3 protein: CASSLLIAGQGNEQFF

CDR3 length: 15
V gene: TRBV19
clone size: NA
J gene: TRBJ1-5
CDR3 protein: CASSPRQGANQPQHF

CDR3 length: 16
V gene: TRBV24-1
clone size: NA
J gene: TRBJ2-1
CDR3 protein: CATSDRGLAGGNEQFF

CDR3 length: 14
V gene: TRBV14
clone size: NA
J gene: TRBJ2-2
CDR3 protein: CASSPRLDTGELFF

CDR3 length: 16
V gene: TRBV7-8
clone size: NA
J gene: TRBJ2-3
CDR3 protein: CASSFAPPGGTDTQYF

CDR3 length: 15
V gene: TRBV3-1/TRBV3-2
clone size: NA
J gene: TRBJ2-1
CDR3 protein: CASSQVRWGANEQFF

CDR3 length: 14
V gene: TRBV24-1
clone size: NA
J gene: TRBJ2-1
CDR3 protein: CATSDGGIPNEQFF